A selection of T cell receptor beta chains follows, all from one sample in a study of low-dose radiotherapy and immunotherapy resistance in tumors. From the reads, TCRdb called clonotypes with MiXCR, one entry per CDR3 protein. Of tens of thousands of distinct CDR3 sequences listed, 9.4% were seen once; the top ten hold 1%. The sample here was PBMCs, taken before treatment. These TCRs come from a male donor with prostate cancer. Both conserved end residues are part of each CDR3. The order of the fields is J gene, V gene, CDR3 protein.

TRBJ2-7	TRBV20-1	CSARGPPLSSYEQYF
TRBJ2-1	TRBV10-3	CANAETDVNEQFF
TRBJ2-7	TRBV29-1	CSVGGDFYEQYF
TRBJ2-7	TRBV18	CASSPPQGEQYF
TRBJ2-3	TRBV18	CASSPQAGGTDTQYF
TRBJ1-5	TRBV6-2/TRBV6-3	CASSYTLLGQRNQPQHF
TRBJ2-7	TRBV29-1	CSVVDYEQYF
TRBJ1-1	TRBV7-2	CASSFGQDRNTEAFF
TRBJ2-1	TRBV3-1	CASSQDYNEQFF
TRBJ2-2	TRBV10-3	CAISDLAGGGTGELFF
TRBJ1-5	TRBV28	CASCGGLKPQHF
TRBJ1-3	TRBV30	CAYERGNTIYF
TRBJ2-3	TRBV7-9	CASSPVRGGSPDTQYF
TRBJ1-1	TRBV7-9	CASSLNANTEAFF
TRBJ2-5	TRBV20-1	CSAANPAGQGLETQYF
TRBJ2-3	TRBV20-1	CSAIRGLASDTQYF
TRBJ2-7	TRBV19	CASRRTGGDYNEQYF
TRBJ2-1	TRBV15	CATSRDRAGAGEQFF
TRBJ1-1	TRBV6-2/TRBV6-3	CASMDTEAFF
TRBJ1-2	TRBV7-2	CASSSLGGGGGSYGYTF
TRBJ1-2	TRBV12-5	CASASQVGYGYTF
TRBJ2-5	TRBV19	CASSISTGGYETQYF
TRBJ2-4	TRBV5-1	CASSLEPSIAKNFQYF
TRBJ1-5	TRBV19	CASSIRDQPQHF
TRBJ2-4	TRBV5-1	CASSLETELAKNIQYF
TRBJ2-1	TRBV29-1	CSVEGLAGGPRGYNEQFF
TRBJ1-1	TRBV5-1	CASSLAVNTEAFF
TRBJ2-2	TRBV4-1	CASSQDPTSGSTGGELFF
TRBJ2-2	TRBV20-1	CSAREASGNTGELFF